The 2 T cell receptor beta chains below were found in one sample sequenced in a study of blood T cell repertoires in COVID-19. Sequencing used immunoSEQ multiplex PCR; TCRdb keeps in-frame clones, though not all of them. The sample contains 23,000 or so clones, 87% of which appear only once. Sequencing used peripheral blood. All receptors derive from a man aged 50 to 59 with active COVID-19.

V and J are TRBV2 and TRBJ1-6; weak D call: TRBD1 (6 bases). Trimming took off 5 bases at V and 7 bases at J, with 18 bases between the two ends. Looked up from germline, CDR1 is SNHLY and CDR2 is FYNNEI. The CDR3 totals 16 residues. CDR3 DNA: TGTGCCAGCAGTCCTTTGTCAACAGGGACCAATTCACCCCTCCACTTT. Encoded protein: CASSPLSTGTNSPLHF.

The CDR3: CASSATRLARGRVEQFF. CDR3 coding DNA: TGTGCCAGCAGCGCCACCCGGCTAGCGAGGGGCAGAGTTGAGCAGTTCTTC. This chain connects TRBV2 to TRBJ2-1; a weak D match, TRBD2 (6 bases). V was shortened by 6 bases and J by 9 bases, with 27 bases between the two germline ends. This CDR3 comprises 17 residues. Per the germline V gene, CDR1 is SNHLY and CDR2 is FYNNEI.